The 28 T cell receptor beta chains listed next were all sequenced from one sample in a study of vaccination and CD4 T cells after COVID-19. Treatment in this sample: roughly ten-day PBMC culture with coronavirus spike peptide pools or control peptides (ViraFEST assay). The Oncomine TCR Beta short-read assay sequenced DNA from cultured CD4+ T cells. TCRdb fed the PCR reads into MiXCR, producing one record per CDR3 protein. Among roughly 12,000 distinct CDR3 sequences listed, about 70% were seen once. These receptors are not linked to any known antigen. This sample comprised CD4+ T cells from blood, cultured in vitro, obtained after SARS-CoV-2 vaccination. The receptors here all came from a human donor who received a COVID-19 vaccine.

The CDR3 region is CATSDLAGGGRATQYF. In nucleotides, the CDR3 is TGTGCCACCAGTGACCTAGCGGGGGGGGGTAGGGCGACCCAGTACTTC. This chain connects TRBV24-1 to TRBJ2-5; TRBD2 aligns across 12 bases. This CDR3 is built from 16 residues. Looked up from germline, CDR1 is KGHDR and CDR2 is SFDVKD. V lost 4 bases to trimming and J lost 7 bases; unmatched junction nucleotides: 9.

The chain joins TRBV2 to TRBJ1-2; possibly TRBD1 for D (5 bases). V lost 6 bases and J 2 bases, leaving 13 bases between the germline ends. Germline CDR1 and CDR2: SNHLY and FYNNEI. The CDR3 runs to 14 residues. CDR3 sequence reads: CASSPQPGNYGYTF. The DNA of the CDR3 is TGTGCCAGCAGCCCTCAACCAGGGAACTATGGCTACACCTTC. Combining the CDR3 with reference TRBV2 and TRBJ1-2 gives the whole variable domain EPEVTQTPSHQVTQMGQEVILRCVPISNHLYFYWYRQILGQKVEFLVSFYNNEISEKSEIFDDQFSVERPDGSNFTLKIRSTKLEDSAMYFCASSPQPGNYGYTFGSGTRLTVV.

This sequence joins TRBV7-9 and TRBJ2-5; no firm D call. Germline V gives CDR1 SEHNR, CDR2 FQNEAQ (reference sequence). Trimming pared 7 bases from V and 5 bases from J, leaving 8 bases between. The CDR3 consists of 11 residues. Written as DNA, the CDR3 is TGTGCCAGCACCTCACTTGAGACCCAGTACTTC. Its protein product is CASTSLETQYF.

The chain joins TRBV10-1 to TRBJ2-5; D gene unclear. Trimming removed 3 bases at V and 1 base at J, with 12 bases between. This CDR3 spans 15 amino acids. Germline V gene data show CDR1 as WNHNN and CDR2 as SYGVQD (reference sequence). The CDR3 nucleotides are TGCGCCAGCAGTGACTCGGGTTTCCTCCAAGAGACCCAGTACTTC. Translating gives CASSDSGFLQETQYF.

The chain recombines TRBV19 with TRBJ1-5; D is possibly TRBD1 (6 bases). V was cut by 6 bases and J by 7 bases, with 19 bases left in between. Per germline, CDR1 LNHDA and CDR2 SQIVND (reference sequence). The CDR3 runs 15 residues. In nucleotides, the CDR3 is TGTGCCAGTAGCTCCGCGGACAGCTCGTTGCAGCCCCAGCATTTT. Its translation is CASSSADSSLQPQHF.

V gene TRBV12-3 or TRBV12-4 combines with J gene TRBJ1-2, with 11 bases aligning to TRBD1. Trimming cost V 5 bases and J 4 bases; bases outside gene matches: 12. CDR3 size: 17 residues. CDR3 region: CASSHRDRGAMGYGYTF. The CDR3 DNA reads TGTGCCAGCAGTCACCGGGACAGGGGGGCTATGGGCTATGGCTACACCTTC.

The chain employs TRBV19 and TRBJ2-5; D remains unclear. This CDR3 spans 14 amino acids. Per the germline V gene, CDR1 is LNHDA and CDR2 is SQIVND (reference sequence). V lost 6 bases, J lost 5 bases, and 16 bases lay in between. CDR3 sequence reads: CASSHRLPGETQYF. The CDR3 DNA follows: TGTGCCAGTAGCCATAGGCTGCCTGGGGAGACCCAGTACTTC.

This rearrangement joins TRBV24-1 to TRBJ2-5; tentative D call: TRBD1 (7 bases). The CDR3 has 15 amino acids. Germline V lookup: CDR1 KGHDR, CDR2 SFDVKD. V lost 4 bases and J 5 bases, leaving 16 bases between the germline ends. CDR3 residues: CATSDQTPGGETQYF. The CDR3 DNA reads as TGTGCCACCAGTGACCAAACCCCAGGGGGGGAGACCCAGTACTTC.

This chain uses TRBV7-8 with TRBJ2-3; TRBD2 agrees at 10 bases. Germline assignment: CDR1 SGHVS and CDR2 FQNEAQ. There are 16 residues in the CDR3. V was clipped by 3 bases and J by 8 bases; unmatched bases: 11. CDR3: CASSLTSGLMGATQYF. In DNA form, the CDR3 reads TGTGCCAGCAGCTTGACTAGCGGGCTCATGGGAGCTACGCAGTATTTT.

Judged by abundance, this clonotype is medium-sized. This chain connects TRBV7-9 to TRBJ1-5; 10 bases fit TRBD1. The germline CDR1 and CDR2 sequences are SEHNR and FQNEAQ (reference sequence). The CDR3 extends over 16 amino acids. Germline trimming cut 6 bases from V and 3 bases from J; bases unmatched to any gene: 8. This CDR3 reads CASSLAGTGANQPQHF. The DNA of the CDR3 is TGTGCCAGCAGTCTTGCCGGGACAGGGGCCAATCAGCCCCAGCATTTT.

The chain combines TRBV19 with TRBJ1-4; 7 bases line up with TRBD1. The CDR3 consists of 15 residues. V lost 3 bases to trimming and J lost 2 bases; unmatched junction nucleotides: 3. From germline, CDR1 is LNHDA and CDR2 SQIVND (reference sequence). The CDR3 nucleotides are TGTGCCAGTAGTATGTTACAGGGGACTAATGAAAAACTGTTTTTT. Its translation is CASSMLQGTNEKLFF.

The V and J genes are TRBV20-1 and TRBJ1-1; possible D gene TRBD1, 5 bases. CDR1 DFQATT and CDR2 SNEGSKA come from the germline V gene (reference sequence). V lost 3 bases, J lost 3 bases, and 14 bases lay in between. The CDR3 has 14 amino acids. The CDR3 spells CSARAGAGDTEAFF. The CDR3 DNA reads TGCAGTGCTAGGGCTGGGGCGGGGGACACTGAAGCTTTCTTT.

The chain combines TRBV6-1 with TRBJ1-2; weak D call: TRBD1 (5 bases). Germline CDR1 and CDR2: MNHNS and SASEGT. CDR3 size: 15 residues. Trimming shortened V by 4 bases and J by 5 bases, and 17 bases separated the two germline ends. CDR3 sequence reads: CASSGGLGILYGYTF. CDR3 DNA sequence: TGTGCCAGCAGTGGGGGACTGGGCATCCTTTATGGCTACACCTTC.

The chain recombines TRBV11-3 with TRBJ1-2; TRBD1 aligns across 7 bases. The CDR3 sequence is 13 residues long. Germline loops: CDR1 SGHNT, CDR2 YENEEA. The J segment lost 8 bases and the V segment lost 5 bases, leaving 8 bases of the junction unmatched. As DNA, the CDR3 is TGTGCCAGCAGCCTGGGGACAGTACGAGGCTACACCTTC. It translates to CASSLGTVRGYTF. Complete variable domain (other parts from reference TRBV11-3 and TRBJ1-2): EAGVVQSPRYKIIEKKQPVAFWCNPISGHNTLYWYLQNLGQGPELLIRYENEEAVDDSQLPKDRFSAERLKGVDSTLKIQPAELGDSAVYLCASSLGTVRGYTFGSGTRLTVV.

The rearrangement joins TRBV7-9 to TRBJ1-4; unclear D gene. Per the germline V gene, CDR1 is SEHNR and CDR2 is FQNEAQ (reference sequence). CDR3 size: 14 residues. Trimming stripped 3 bases from V and 7 bases from J, with 12 bases between. The CDR3 region is CASSFPTIPEKLFF. CDR3 nucleotides: TGTGCCAGCAGCTTCCCCACAATCCCTGAAAAACTGTTTTTT.

V usage is TRBV20-1 and J usage is TRBJ2-5, with unresolved D. The CDR3 is 12 amino acids. Trimming cost V 3 bases and J 1 base, with 6 bases left between them. CDR1 DFQATT and CDR2 SNEGSKA come from the germline V gene (reference sequence). The DNA for the CDR3 is TGCAGTGCTAGCTGGGGCCAAGAGACCCAGTACTTC. As protein: CSASWGQETQYF.

The genes are TRBV6-1 and TRBJ1-6; TRBD1 aligns across 8 bases. Germline-derived CDR1 and CDR2 are MNHNS and SASEGT. The V segment lost 10 bases and the J segment 7 bases; nucleotides outside the gene matches: 9. The CDR3 covers 14 residues. The CDR3 DNA sequence: TGTGCCACCTACGCCCGGGACAGGAATTCACCCCTCCACTTT. Protein product: CATYARDRNSPLHF.

This chain connects TRBV12-3 or TRBV12-4 to TRBJ2-3; no firm D call. Trimming cost V 6 bases and J 3 bases, with 4 bases left between them. CDR3 length: 11 amino acids. The CDR3: CASRFTDTQYF. CDR3 DNA: TGTGCCAGCAGGTTTACAGATACGCAGTATTTT.

This chain joins TRBV2 and TRBJ2-1; D is uncertain. The CDR3 contains 18 residues. CDR1 is SNHLY and CDR2 is FYNNEI in the germline V gene. The V end lost 4 bases, the J end lost 3 bases, and 22 bases lay between the germline ends. The CDR3 is CASSGLWVGRRLYNEQFF. For the CDR3, the DNA is TGTGCCAGCAGTGGGCTTTGGGTGGGCCGGAGACTCTACAATGAGCAGTTCTTC.

V is TRBV25-1 and J is TRBJ2-5, with D possibly being TRBD2 (5 bases). The CDR3 consists of 15 residues. CDR1 is MGHDK and CDR2 is SYGVNS in the germline V gene. V lost 1 base, J lost 2 bases, and 11 bases lay in between. The CDR3 bases are TGTGCCAGCAGTGAATTGGGAGAGGGTCAAGAGACCCAGTACTTC. As protein: CASSELGEGQETQYF.

This chain uses TRBV19 with TRBJ2-2, with D perhaps TRBD1 (5 bases). Germline V gives CDR1 LNHDA, CDR2 SQIVND (reference sequence). The V and J ends lost 5 bases and 0 bases respectively, with 13 bases between them. CDR3 length: 16 amino acids. This chain's CDR3 is CASSPRQLANTGELFF. The CDR3, as DNA: TGTGCCAGTAGTCCCCGACAGTTAGCGAACACCGGGGAGCTGTTTTTT.

The chain carries TRBV6-1 and TRBJ1-5, with TRBD1 matching over 7 bases. CDR1 is MNHNS and CDR2 is SASEGT in the germline V gene. The CDR3 runs 16 residues. With 6 bases clipped from V and 2 bases from J, the junction kept 10 bases outside the gene matches. In DNA form, the CDR3 reads TGTGCCAGCAGGCCCGAATACAGGGGAGGCAATCAGCCCCAGCATTTT. It specifies CASRPEYRGGNQPQHF.

This clonotype was recorded only once. The chain couples TRBV24-1 to TRBJ1-2; 8 nucleotides match TRBD1. V gave up 5 bases and J gave up 6 bases; unmatched junction bases: 13. The CDR3 covers 16 residues. Germline assignment: CDR1 KGHDR and CDR2 SFDVKD. The CDR3 sequence is CATSGQSPQGADGYTF. CDR3 nucleotides: TGTGCCACCAGTGGACAGAGCCCCCAGGGGGCTGATGGCTACACCTTC.

V gene TRBV7-3 combines with J gene TRBJ2-2, with TRBD2 matching 10 bases. The germline V gene encodes CDR1 SGHTA and CDR2 FQGTGA. The CDR3 is 16 residues long. V gave up 5 bases and J gave up 4 bases; unmatched junction bases: 7. CDR3: CASSLPGLASTGELFF. CDR3 nucleotide sequence: TGTGCCAGCAGCCTCCCGGGACTAGCGAGCACCGGGGAGCTGTTTTTT.

This clonotype was recorded only once. The V gene is TRBV20-1, the J gene TRBJ1-2, with TRBD1 as a possible D gene (6 bases). CDR1 and CDR2 from the germline V gene are DFQATT and SNEGSKA (reference sequence). The CDR3 totals 13 residues. V dropped 3 bases and J dropped 2 bases, with 10 bases sitting between them. CDR3 loop: CSARLTGNYGYTF. CDR3 nucleotide sequence: TGCAGTGCTAGGTTAACAGGGAACTATGGCTACACCTTC.

The V gene is TRBV29-1, the J gene TRBJ1-2; a weak D match, TRBD1 (5 bases). Between the trimmed V and J ends, which lost 5 bases and 2 bases, there was a span of 24 bases. The CDR3 length is 17 residues. CDR1 is SQVTM, CDR2 ANQGSEA, per germline. DNA of the CDR3: TGCAGCGTTTTCACGGTGGCAGGTACAGGATCCAACTATGGCTACACCTTC. Translating gives CSVFTVAGTGSNYGYTF.

The rearrangement joins TRBV20-1 to TRBJ2-1, with 10 nucleotides matching TRBD2. Germline-derived CDR1 and CDR2 are DFQATT and SNEGSKA (reference sequence). The CDR3 is 14 amino acids. V shed 2 bases and J 4 bases; nucleotides not matched to a gene: 2. CDR3 in amino acids: CSARLAGAYNEQFF. The CDR3 bases are TGCAGTGCTAGACTAGCGGGGGCATACAATGAGCAGTTCTTC.

The DNA for the CDR3 is TGCAGTGCTAGGGGTTTGGAGGGCCGCAATCAGCCCCAGCATTTT. Translating gives CSARGLEGRNQPQHF. V gene TRBV20-1 combines with J gene TRBJ1-5, with D uncertain. CDR3 size: 15 residues. Germline V gene sequence: CDR1 DFQATT, CDR2 SNEGSKA (reference sequence). Trimming left V 3 bases short and J 2 bases short, with 14 bases between.